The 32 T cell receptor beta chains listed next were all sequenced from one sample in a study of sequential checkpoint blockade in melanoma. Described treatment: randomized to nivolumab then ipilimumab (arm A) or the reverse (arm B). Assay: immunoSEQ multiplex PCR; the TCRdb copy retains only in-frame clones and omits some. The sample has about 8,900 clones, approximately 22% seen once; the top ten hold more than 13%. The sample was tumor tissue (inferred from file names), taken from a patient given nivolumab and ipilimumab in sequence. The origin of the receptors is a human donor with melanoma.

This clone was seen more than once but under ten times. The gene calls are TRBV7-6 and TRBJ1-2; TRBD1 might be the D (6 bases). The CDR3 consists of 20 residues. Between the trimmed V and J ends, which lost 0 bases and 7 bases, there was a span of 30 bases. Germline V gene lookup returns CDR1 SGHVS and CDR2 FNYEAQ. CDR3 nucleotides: TGTGCCAGCAGCTTAGCGAAATTCAGCAAGGCAGGGGAAGGGCTACGTGGCTACACCTTC. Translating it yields CASSLAKFSKAGEGLRGYTF. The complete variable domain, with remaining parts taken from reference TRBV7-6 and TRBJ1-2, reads GAGVSQSPRYKVTKRGQDVALRCDPISGHVSLYWYRQALGQGPEFLTYFNYEAQQDKSGLPNDRFSAERPEGSISTLTIQRTEQRDSAMYRCASSLAKFSKAGEGLRGYTFGSGTRLTVV.

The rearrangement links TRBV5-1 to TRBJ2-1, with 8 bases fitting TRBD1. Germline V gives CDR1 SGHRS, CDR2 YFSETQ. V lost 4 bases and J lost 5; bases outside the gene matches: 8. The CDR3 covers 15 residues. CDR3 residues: CASSDRGIGDNEQFF. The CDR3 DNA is TGCGCCAGCAGCGACAGGGGTATAGGTGACAATGAGCAGTTCTTC.

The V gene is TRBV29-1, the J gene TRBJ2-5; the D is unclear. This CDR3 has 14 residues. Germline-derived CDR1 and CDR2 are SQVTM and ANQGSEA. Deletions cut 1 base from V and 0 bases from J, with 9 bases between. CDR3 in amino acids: CSVEGRLYQETQYF. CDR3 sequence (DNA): TGCAGCGTTGAAGGACGACTGTACCAAGAGACCCAGTACTTC.

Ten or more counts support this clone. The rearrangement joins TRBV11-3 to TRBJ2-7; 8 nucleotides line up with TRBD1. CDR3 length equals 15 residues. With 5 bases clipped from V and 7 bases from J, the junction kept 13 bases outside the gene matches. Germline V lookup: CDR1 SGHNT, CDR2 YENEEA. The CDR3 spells CASSPRQGPLYEQYV. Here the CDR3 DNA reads TGTGCCAGCAGCCCAAGACAGGGGCCGCTTTATGAGCAGTACGTC.

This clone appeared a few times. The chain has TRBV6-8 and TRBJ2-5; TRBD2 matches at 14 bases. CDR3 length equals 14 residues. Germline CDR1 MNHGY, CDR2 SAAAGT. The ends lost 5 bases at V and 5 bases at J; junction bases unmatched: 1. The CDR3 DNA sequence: TGTGCCAGCAGTGGGACTAGCGGGGGTGAGACCCAGTACTTC. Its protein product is CASSGTSGGETQYF.

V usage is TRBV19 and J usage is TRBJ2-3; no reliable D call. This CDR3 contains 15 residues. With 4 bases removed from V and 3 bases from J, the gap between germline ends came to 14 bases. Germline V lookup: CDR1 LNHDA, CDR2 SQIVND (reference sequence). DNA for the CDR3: TGTGCCAGTAGTAGTCCGTTGGTGGCAACAGATACGCAGTATTTT. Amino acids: CASSSPLVATDTQYF.

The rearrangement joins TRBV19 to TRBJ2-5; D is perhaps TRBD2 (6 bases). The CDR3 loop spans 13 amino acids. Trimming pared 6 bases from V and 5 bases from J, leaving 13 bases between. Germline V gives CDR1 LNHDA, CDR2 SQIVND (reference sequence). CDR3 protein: CASSRGRRETQYF. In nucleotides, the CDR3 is TGTGCCAGTAGCAGAGGGAGGAGGGAGACCCAGTACTTC.

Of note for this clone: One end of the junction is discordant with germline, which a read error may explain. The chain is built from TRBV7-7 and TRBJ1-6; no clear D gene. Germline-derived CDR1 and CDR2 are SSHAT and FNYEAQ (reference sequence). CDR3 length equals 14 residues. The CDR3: CASSLVGGISPLHF. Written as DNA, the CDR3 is TGTGCCAGCAGTTTAGTCGGAGGCATTTCACCCCTCCACTTT.

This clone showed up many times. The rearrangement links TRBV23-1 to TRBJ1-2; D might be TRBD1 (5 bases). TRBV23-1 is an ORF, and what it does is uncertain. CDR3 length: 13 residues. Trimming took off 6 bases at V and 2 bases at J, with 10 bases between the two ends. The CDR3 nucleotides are TGCGCCAGCAGCTACCGGGACAACTATGGCTACACCTTC. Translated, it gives CASSYRDNYGYTF.

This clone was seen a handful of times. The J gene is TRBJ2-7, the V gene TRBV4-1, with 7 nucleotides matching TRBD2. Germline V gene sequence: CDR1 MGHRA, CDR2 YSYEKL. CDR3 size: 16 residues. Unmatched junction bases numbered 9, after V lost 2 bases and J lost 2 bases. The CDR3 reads CASSQPGGMGPYEQYF. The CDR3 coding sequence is TGCGCCAGCAGCCAACCGGGGGGAATGGGGCCCTACGAGCAGTACTTC.

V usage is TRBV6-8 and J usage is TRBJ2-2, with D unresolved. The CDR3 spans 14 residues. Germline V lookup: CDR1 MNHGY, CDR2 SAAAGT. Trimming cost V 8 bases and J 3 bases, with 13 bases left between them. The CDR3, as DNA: TGTGCCAGCTTGGTACTCCCTTACACCGGGGAGCTGTTTTTT. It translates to CASLVLPYTGELFF.

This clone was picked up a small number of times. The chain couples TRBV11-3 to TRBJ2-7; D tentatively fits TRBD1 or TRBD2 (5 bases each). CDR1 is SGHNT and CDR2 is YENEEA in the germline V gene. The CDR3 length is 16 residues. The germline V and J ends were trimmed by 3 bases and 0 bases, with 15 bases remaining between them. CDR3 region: CASSLLGRLNSYEQYV. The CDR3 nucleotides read TGTGCCAGCAGCTTGCTGGGACGCCTAAACTCCTACGAGCAGTACGTC.

The CDR3 protein is CASSSWTGSYEQYF. CDR3 DNA: TGCGCCAGCAGCTCCTGGACAGGATCCTACGAGCAGTACTTC. The V and J genes are TRBV5-1 and TRBJ2-7; 7 positions match TRBD1. This CDR3 has 14 amino acids. V shed 3 bases and J 1 base; nucleotides not matched to a gene: 4. Germline loops: CDR1 SGHRS, CDR2 YFSETQ.

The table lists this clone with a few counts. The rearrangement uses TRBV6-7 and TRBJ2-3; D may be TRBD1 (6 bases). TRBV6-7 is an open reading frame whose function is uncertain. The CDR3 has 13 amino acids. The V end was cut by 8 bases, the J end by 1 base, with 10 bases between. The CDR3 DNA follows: TGTGCCAGCGTAGAGGGGGGCACAGATACGCAGTATTTT. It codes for CASVEGGTDTQYF.

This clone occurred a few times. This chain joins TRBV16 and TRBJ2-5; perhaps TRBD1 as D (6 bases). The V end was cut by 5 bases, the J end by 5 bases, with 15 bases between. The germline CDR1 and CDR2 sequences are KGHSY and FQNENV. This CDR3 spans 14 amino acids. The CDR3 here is CASSSGAGKETQYF. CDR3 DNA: TGTGCCAGCAGCTCAGGGGCAGGGAAGGAGACCCAGTACTTC.

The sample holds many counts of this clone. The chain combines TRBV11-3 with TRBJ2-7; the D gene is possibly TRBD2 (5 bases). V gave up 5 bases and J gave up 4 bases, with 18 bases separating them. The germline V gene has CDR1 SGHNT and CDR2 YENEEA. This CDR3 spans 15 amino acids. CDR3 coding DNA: TGTGCCAGCAGCGCCCTGACTACATCAGTTTACGAGCAGTACTTC. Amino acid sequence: CASSALTTSVYEQYF.

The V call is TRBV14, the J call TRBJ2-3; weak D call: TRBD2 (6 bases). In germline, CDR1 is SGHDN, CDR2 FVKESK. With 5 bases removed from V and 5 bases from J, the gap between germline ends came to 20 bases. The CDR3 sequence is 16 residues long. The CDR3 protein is CASSTVATRGGDTQYF. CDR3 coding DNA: TGTGCCAGCAGCACAGTAGCGACTCGGGGAGGAGATACGCAGTATTTT. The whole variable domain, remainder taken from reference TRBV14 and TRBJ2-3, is EAGVTQFPSHSVIEKGQTVTLRCDPISGHDNLYWYRRVMGKEIKFLLHFVKESKQDESGMPNNRFLAERTGGTYSTLKVQPAELEDSGVYFCASSTVATRGGDTQYFGPGTRLTVL.

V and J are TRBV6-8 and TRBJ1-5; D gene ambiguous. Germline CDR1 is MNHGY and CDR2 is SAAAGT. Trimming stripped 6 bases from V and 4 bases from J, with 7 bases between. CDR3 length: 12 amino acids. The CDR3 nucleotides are TGTGCCAGCAGGGTCACAAATCAGCCCCAGCATTTT. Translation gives CASRVTNQPQHF.

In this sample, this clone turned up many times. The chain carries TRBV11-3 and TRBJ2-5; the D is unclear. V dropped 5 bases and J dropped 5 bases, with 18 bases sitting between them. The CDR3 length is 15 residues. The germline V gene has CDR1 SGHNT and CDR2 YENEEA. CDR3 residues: CASSLTPTLGETQYF. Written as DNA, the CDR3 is TGTGCCAGCAGCCTAACCCCGACCCTAGGGGAGACCCAGTACTTC.

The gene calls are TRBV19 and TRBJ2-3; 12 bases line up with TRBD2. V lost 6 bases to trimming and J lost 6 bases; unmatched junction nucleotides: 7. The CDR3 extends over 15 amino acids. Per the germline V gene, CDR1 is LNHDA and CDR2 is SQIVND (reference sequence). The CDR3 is CASSQLAGGGDTQYF. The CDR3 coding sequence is TGTGCCAGTAGCCAACTAGCGGGGGGTGGCGATACGCAGTATTTT.

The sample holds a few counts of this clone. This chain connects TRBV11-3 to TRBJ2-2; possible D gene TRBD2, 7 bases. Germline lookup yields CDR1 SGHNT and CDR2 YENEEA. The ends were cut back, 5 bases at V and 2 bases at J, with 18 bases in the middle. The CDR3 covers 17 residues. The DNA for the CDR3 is TGTGCCAGCAGCCAAGCTGGGAGGGACAAAAACACCGGGGAGCTGTTTTTT. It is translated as CASSQAGRDKNTGELFF.

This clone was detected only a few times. CDR3 sequence reads: CASSARGATDTQYF. As DNA, the CDR3 is TGTGCCAGCAGCGCCCGGGGGGCAACAGATACGCAGTATTTT. The rearrangement uses TRBV7-5 and TRBJ2-3; TRBD2 is the table's D call and was not checked against the DNA. TRBV7-5 is designated a pseudogene. The CDR3 covers 14 residues.

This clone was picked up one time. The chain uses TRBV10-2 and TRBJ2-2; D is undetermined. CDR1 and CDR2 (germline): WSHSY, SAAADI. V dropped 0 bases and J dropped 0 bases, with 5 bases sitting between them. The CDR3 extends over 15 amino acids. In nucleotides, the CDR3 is TGCGCCAGCAGTGAGTCGGGCGCGAACACCGGGGAGCTGTTTTTT. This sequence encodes CASSESGANTGELFF.

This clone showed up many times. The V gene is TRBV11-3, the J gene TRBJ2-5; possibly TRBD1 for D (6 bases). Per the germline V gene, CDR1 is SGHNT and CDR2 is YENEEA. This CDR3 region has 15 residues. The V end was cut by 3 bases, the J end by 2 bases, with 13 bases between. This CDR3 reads CASSLAAGAQETQYF. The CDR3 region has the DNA TGTGCCAGCAGCTTGGCGGCAGGGGCTCAAGAGACCCAGTACTTC.

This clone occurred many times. CDR3 sequence (DNA): TGTGCCAGCAGTTACGGCACCGTCAATCAGCCCCAGCATTTT. It translates to CASSYGTVNQPQHF. V usage is TRBV6-8 and J usage is TRBJ1-5; the D is unclear. V was shortened by 2 bases and J by 3 bases, with 8 bases between the two germline ends. From germline, CDR1 is MNHGY and CDR2 SAAAGT. The CDR3 length is 14 residues.

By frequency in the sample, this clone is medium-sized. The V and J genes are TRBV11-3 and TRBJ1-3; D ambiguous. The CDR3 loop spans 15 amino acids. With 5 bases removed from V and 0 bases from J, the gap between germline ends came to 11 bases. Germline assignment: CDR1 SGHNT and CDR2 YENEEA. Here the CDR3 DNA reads TGTGCCAGCAGCCAGAGTCATCTCTCTGGAAACACCATATATTTT. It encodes CASSQSHLSGNTIYF.

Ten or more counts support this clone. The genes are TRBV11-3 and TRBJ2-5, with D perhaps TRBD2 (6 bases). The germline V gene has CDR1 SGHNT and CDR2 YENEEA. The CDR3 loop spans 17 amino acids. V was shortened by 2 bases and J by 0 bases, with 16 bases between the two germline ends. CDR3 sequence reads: CASSLFRGLGHQETQYF. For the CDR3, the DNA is TGTGCCAGCAGCTTATTCCGGGGGTTGGGCCACCAAGAGACCCAGTACTTC. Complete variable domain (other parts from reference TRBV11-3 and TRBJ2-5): EAGVVQSPRYKIIEKKQPVAFWCNPISGHNTLYWYLQNLGQGPELLIRYENEEAVDDSQLPKDRFSAERLKGVDSTLKIQPAELGDSAVYLCASSLFRGLGHQETQYFGPGTRLLVL.

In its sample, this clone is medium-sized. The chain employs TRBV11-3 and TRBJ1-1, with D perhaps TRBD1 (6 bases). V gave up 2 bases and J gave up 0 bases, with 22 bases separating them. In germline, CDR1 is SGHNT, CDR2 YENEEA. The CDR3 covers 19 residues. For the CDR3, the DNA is TGTGCCAGCAGCTTAAGGTGGGGGGGCACCCGACCATTGAACACTGAAGCTTTCTTT. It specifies CASSLRWGGTRPLNTEAFF.

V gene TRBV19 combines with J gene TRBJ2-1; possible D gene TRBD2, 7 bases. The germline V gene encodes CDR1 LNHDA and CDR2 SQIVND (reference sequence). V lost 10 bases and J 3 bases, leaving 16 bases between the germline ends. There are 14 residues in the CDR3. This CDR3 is CATLGGAVYNEQFF. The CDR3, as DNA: TGTGCCACCCTGGGGGGGGCGGTCTACAATGAGCAGTTCTTC.

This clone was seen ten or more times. CDR3 in DNA: TGTGCCAGCAGCTTGGTTGCTGAGGGCTATGGCTACACCTTC. It translates to CASSLVAEGYGYTF. The genes are TRBV11-3 and TRBJ1-2; no firm D call. Germline V gene lookup returns CDR1 SGHNT and CDR2 YENEEA. The CDR3 covers 14 residues. V lost 3 bases to trimming and J lost 4 bases, with 12 bases between them.

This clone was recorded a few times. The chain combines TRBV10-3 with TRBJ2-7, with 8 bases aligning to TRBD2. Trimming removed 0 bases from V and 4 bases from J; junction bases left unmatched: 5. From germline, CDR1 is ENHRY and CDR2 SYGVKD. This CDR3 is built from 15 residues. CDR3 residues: CAISESPGGQYEQYF. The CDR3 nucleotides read TGTGCCATCAGTGAGTCTCCGGGGGGGCAATACGAGCAGTACTTC.

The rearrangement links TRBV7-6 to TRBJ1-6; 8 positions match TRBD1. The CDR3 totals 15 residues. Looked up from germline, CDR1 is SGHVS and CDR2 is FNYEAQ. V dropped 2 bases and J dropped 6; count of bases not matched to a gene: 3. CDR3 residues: CASSLIGQGNSPLHF. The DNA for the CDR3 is TGTGCCAGCAGCTTAATTGGACAGGGTAATTCACCCCTCCACTTT.